This T cell receptor (beta chain) is drawn from a study of blood T cells in healthy people across ages (dated by TCRdb to about 2015). A note on the overall study: In model experiments, template switching captured about one uniquely barcoded TCR beta cDNA molecule for every two T cells. Age-related changes in TCR beta repertoire diversity were measured in the study by deep sequencing normalized with unique cDNA molecular identifiers. Donors were grouped into four age groups: young (average approximately 15 years), middle-aged (less than 40), aged (about 60) and long-lived (around 80). To avoid experimental bias, donors of different ages were distributed randomly across sequencing lanes. The study analyzed two additional independent replicas of 1 million unique cDNA reads from the same blood draw for two donors, one aged 18 to 29 and one aged 80 or older.

The 40 or so donors, aged about 6 to 90 years, were systemically healthy Caucasian individuals from Russia. Each donor gave about 9.8 milliliters of peripheral blood, drawn into EDTA-treated Vacutainer tubes. Ficoll-Paque density-gradient centrifugation was used to isolate PBMCs, with at least 6.5 million obtained per sample. Trizol reagent was used to extract total RNA from PBMCs, with at least 6 micrograms per sample. Naive CD45RAhigh/CD27high T cell percentages were measured by flow cytometry on a PBMC aliquot from every donor. CDR1 and CDR2 were assigned from the germline V gene as LGHNA and YNFKEQ. V loses 1 base, J loses 9 bases, and the germline ends lie 7 bases apart. The CDR3 has 13 amino acids, counting the end cysteine and phenylalanine. Only the CDR3 region is kept as DNA, spanning 39 bases read in frame from base 1. The library was obtained by 5' RACE. Data came from an Illumina HiSeq 2500. A second roughly 6 to 11 cycle PCR used a sample-barcoded 5' primer and a J-beta primer mix. A template-switch 5' adaptor carrying 12 random nucleotides introduced a unique molecular identifier onto each TCR beta cDNA molecule. Each sample yielded at least 3 million CDR3-containing paired-end reads. The Mint cDNA synthesis kit, primed by a TRBC-specific oligonucleotide, was used to synthesize first-strand cDNA from all RNA. Following uracil-DNA glycosylase treatment, all cDNA underwent a first 18-cycle PCR with the universal primers M1SS and BC2_uni_R. The authors processed their data as follows. Each sample was normalized by randomly selecting 1 million high-quality reads, each carrying a distinct molecular identifier. Instead of being binned into consensus sequences, reads with shared molecular identifiers were discarded. MiTCR, run with a Q25 quality threshold and the strictest error-elimination algorithm, handled CDR3 identification, clonotype clustering and error correction. A nonparametric unseen species model using Euler transformation provided a lower-bound estimate of total TCR beta diversity. In-frame beta chains were kept once TCRdb had trimmed the public reads at Q25 with fastp and called clones with MiXCR. Duplicate CDR3 protein sequences are folded into a single record with the most common DNA and genes. These V and J calls originate from TCRdb's pipeline instead of the authors' own analysis. The sample records approximately 810,000 distinct CDR3 sequences, more than 25% of which are singletons. The top ten constitute 15% to 20% of the sample.

Concerning this clonotype: Its antigen remains undetermined. No base quality information exists; no much larger clone differs at one position.

Overall study results and their limits: Estimates of total diversity from one million sequenced T cells were regarded as lower bounds and underestimates. Conclusive comparison of naive and antigen-experienced compartments was prevented by the profiling of bulk unsorted PBMCs. Compared with the aged group, more naive CD4+ T cells, fewer expanded clones and increased TCR diversity were shown by the long-lived group, suggesting age selection. As age increased, observed TCR beta diversity per million T cells dropped in a roughly linear way, and a significant reduction was already evident by age approximately 40. Because the CMV infection status of the donors was unknown, age-related changes in expanded clonotypes may potentially have been confounded. A strong correlation was found between observed TCR beta diversity and the percentage of naive T cells measured by flow cytometry.

Rearrangement joined TRBV4-2 to TRBJ1-6; no D gene call is confident. This sequence originates from a woman of 80 years or more in good health. Input material: blood. The DNA is TGTGCCAGCAGCCAAGCGTTAGTTTCACCCCTCCACTTT. Its protein is CASSQALVSPLHF.